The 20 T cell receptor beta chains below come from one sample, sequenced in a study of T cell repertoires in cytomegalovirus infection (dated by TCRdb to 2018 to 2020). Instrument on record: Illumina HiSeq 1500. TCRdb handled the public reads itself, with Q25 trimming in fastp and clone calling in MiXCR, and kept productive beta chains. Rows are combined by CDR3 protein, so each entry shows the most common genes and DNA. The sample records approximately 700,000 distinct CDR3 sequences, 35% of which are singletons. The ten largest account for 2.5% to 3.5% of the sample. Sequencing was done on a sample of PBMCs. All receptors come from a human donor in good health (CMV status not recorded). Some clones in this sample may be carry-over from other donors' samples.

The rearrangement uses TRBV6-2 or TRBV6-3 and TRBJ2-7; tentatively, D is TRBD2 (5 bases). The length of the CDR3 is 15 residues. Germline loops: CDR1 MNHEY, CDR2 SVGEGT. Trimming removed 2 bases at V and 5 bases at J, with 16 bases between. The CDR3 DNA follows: TGTGCCAGCAGTTACGATGGCGATGTCGGGAACGAGCAGTACTTC. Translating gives CASSYDGDVGNEQYF.

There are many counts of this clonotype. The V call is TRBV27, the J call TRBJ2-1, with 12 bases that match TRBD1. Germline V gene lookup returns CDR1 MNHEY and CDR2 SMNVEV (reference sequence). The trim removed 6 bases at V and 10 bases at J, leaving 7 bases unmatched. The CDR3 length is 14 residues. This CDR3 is CASSTLGTGGEQFF. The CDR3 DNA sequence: TGTGCCAGCAGCACTCTGGGGACAGGGGGCGAGCAGTTCTTC.

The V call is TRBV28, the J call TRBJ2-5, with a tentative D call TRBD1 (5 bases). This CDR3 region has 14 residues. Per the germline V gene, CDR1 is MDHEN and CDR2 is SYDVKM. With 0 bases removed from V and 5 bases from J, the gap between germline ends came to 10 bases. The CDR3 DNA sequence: TGTGCCAGCAGTTTATGGGCCAGGGTTGAGACCCAGTACTTC. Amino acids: CASSLWARVETQYF.

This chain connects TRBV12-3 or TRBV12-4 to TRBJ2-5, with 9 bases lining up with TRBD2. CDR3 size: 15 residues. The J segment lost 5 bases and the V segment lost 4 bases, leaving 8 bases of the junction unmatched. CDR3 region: CASSYGGGAGETQYF. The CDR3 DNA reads TGTGCCAGCAGTTATGGCGGGGGGGCCGGTGAGACCCAGTACTTC.

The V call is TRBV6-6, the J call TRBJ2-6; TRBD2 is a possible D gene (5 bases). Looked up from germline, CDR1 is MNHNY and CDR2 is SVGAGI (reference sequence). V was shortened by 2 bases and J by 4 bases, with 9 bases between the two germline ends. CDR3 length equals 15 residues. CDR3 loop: CASSYRGPGANVLTF. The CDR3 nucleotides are TGTGCCAGCAGTTACCGGGGTCCCGGGGCCAACGTCCTGACTTTC.

CDR3 DNA: TGTGCCAGCAGCGCTCCCGGGACTAGTCTCCACAATGAGCAGTTCTTC. This codes for CASSAPGTSLHNEQFF. V and J are TRBV9 and TRBJ2-1; TRBD2 agrees at 8 bases. V gave up 3 bases and J gave up 5 bases; unmatched junction bases: 10. Germline V gives CDR1 SGDLS, CDR2 YYNGEE. CDR3 length: 16 residues.

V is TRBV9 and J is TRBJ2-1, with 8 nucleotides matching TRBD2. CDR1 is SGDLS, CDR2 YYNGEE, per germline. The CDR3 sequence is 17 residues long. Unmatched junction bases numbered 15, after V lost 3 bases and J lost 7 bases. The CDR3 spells CASSGREASGRRNEQFF. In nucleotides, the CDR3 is TGTGCCAGCAGCGGCCGCGAAGCGAGCGGGAGAAGGAATGAGCAGTTCTTC.

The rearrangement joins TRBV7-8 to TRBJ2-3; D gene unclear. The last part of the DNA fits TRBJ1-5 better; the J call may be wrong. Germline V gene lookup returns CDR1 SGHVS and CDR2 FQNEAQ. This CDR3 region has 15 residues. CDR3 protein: CASSSQGGRQDTQHF. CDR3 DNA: TGTGCCAGCAGCTCCCAAGGCGGGAGGCAAGATACGCAGCATTTT.

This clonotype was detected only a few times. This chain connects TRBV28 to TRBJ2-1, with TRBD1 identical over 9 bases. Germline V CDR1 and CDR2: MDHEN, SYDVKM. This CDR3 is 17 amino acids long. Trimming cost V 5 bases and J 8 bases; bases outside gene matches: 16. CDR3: CASSLSGTGKRRHEQFF. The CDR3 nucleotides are TGTGCCAGCAGTCTATCCGGGACAGGGAAACGTAGGCATGAGCAGTTCTTC.

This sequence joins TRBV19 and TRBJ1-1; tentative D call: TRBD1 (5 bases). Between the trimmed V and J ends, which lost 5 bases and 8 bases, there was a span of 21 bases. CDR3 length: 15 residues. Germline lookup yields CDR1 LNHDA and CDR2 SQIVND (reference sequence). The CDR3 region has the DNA TGTGCCAGTAGTGGCGGGGGTCGGAAAAGGTTAGAAGCTTTCTTT. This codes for CASSGGGRKRLEAFF.

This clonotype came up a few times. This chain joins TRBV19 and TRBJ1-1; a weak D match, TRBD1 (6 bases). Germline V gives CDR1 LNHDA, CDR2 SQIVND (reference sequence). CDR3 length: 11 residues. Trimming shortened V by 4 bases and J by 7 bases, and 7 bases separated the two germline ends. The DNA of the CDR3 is TGTGCCAGTAGTAACAGGGTTGAAGCTTTCTTT. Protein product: CASSNRVEAFF.

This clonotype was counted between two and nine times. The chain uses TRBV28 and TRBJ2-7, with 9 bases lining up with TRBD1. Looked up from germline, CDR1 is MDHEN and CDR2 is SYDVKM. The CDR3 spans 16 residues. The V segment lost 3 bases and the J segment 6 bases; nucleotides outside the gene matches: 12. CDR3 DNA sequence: TGTGCCAGCAGTTTCTCCGCTACCGGGACAGGGCGCGAGCAGTACTTC. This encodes CASSFSATGTGREQYF.

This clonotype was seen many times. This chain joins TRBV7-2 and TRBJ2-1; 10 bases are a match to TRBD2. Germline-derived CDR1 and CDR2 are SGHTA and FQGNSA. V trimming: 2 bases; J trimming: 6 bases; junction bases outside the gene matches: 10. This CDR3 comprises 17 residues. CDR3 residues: CASSLKLAGSGSNEQFF. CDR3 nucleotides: TGTGCCAGCAGCTTAAAACTAGCGGGGAGTGGATCCAATGAGCAGTTCTTC. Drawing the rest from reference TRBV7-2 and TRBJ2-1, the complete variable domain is GAGVSQSPSNKVTEKGKDVELRCDPISGHTALYWYRQSLGQGLEFLIYFQGNSAPDKSGLPSDRFSAERTGGSVSTLTIQRTQQEDSAVYLCASSLKLAGSGSNEQFFGPGTRLTVL.

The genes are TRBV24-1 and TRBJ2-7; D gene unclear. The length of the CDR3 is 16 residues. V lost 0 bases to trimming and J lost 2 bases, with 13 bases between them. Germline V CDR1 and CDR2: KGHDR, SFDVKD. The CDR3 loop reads CATSDLHGGCTYEQYF. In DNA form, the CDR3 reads TGTGCCACCAGTGATTTGCACGGTGGCTGTACCTACGAGCAGTACTTC.

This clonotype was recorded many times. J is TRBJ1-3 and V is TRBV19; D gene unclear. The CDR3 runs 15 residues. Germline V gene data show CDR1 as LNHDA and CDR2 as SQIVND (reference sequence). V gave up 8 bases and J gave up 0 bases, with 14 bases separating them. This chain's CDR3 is CASSTSSFSGNTIYF. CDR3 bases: TGTGCCAGTTCCACCTCTTCATTCTCTGGAAACACCATATATTTT.

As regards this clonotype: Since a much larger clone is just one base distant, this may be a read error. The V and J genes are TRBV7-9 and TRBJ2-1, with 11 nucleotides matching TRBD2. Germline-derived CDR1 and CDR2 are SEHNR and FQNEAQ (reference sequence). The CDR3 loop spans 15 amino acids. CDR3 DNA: TGTGCCAGCAGCTCTGGACTAGCGGGTTACAATCAGCAGTTCTTC. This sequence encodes CASSSGLAGYNQQFF.

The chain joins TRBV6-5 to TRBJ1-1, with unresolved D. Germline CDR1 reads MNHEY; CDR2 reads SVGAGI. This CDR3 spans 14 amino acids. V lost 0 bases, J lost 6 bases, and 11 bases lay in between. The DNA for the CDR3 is TGTGCCAGCAGTTACTCGATCGGGTTTCCTGAAGCTTTCTTT. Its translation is CASSYSIGFPEAFF.

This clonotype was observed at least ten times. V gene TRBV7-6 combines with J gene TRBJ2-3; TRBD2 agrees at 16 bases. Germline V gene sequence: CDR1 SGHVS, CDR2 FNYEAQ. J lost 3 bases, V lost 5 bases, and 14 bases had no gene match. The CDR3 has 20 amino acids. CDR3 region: CASSPQGGTSGRARTDTQYF. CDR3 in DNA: TGTGCCAGCAGCCCCCAAGGCGGGACTAGCGGGAGGGCCCGGACAGATACGCAGTATTTT.

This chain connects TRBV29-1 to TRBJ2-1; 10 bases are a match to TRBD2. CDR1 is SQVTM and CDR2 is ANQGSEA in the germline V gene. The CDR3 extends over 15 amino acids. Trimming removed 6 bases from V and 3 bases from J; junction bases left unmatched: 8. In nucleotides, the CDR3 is TGCAGCGTCGCGTCTAGCGGGAGTCACTACAATGAGCAGTTCTTC. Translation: CSVASSGSHYNEQFF.

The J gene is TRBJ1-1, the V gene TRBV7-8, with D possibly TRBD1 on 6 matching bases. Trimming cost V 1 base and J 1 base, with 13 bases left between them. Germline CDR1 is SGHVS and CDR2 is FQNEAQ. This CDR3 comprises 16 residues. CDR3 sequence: CASSLGGGIANTEAFF. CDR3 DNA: TGTGCCAGCAGCTTAGGAGGGGGGATCGCGAACACTGAAGCTTTCTTT.